Only a few counts were recorded for the clone carrying this T cell receptor (beta chain). The data belong to a study of blood T cell repertoires in COVID-19. Generated by immunoSEQ multiplex PCR, the TCRdb table keeps only in-frame clones and is missing some. This table holds approximately 100,000 clones, 70% to 90% found once. The CDR3 runs to 15 residues. Trimming pared 4 bases from V and 0 bases from J, leaving 7 bases between. Per the germline V gene, CDR1 is MNHEY and CDR2 is SMNVEV (reference sequence). The specimen sequenced was PBMCs or T cells enriched from blood (not recorded which). This chain connects TRBV27 to TRBJ1-6, with D unresolved. This receptor was taken from a woman aged 50 to 60 who had recovered from COVID-19. The CDR3 is CASSSGISYNSPLHF. In DNA, the CDR3 is TGTGCCAGCAGTTCGGGAATCTCCTATAATTCACCCCTCCACTTT.